What follows are 18 T cell receptor beta chains derived from one specimen sequenced in a study of T cell repertoires in cytomegalovirus infection. Their antigens remain unidentified. TCRdb itself ran the reads through MiXCR, one entry per CDR3 protein. The repertoire holds about 480,000 distinct CDR3 sequences, 30% to 40% seen once, with roughly 15% in the top ten. This specimen consisted of cultured PBMCs, obtained from culture after CMV antigen stimulation. These receptors were obtained from a human donor in good health (CMV status not recorded). Some clones in this sample may be carry-over from other donors' samples.

This clonotype was recorded a few times. The J gene is TRBJ2-3, the V gene TRBV11-2; 8 positions match TRBD2. The CDR3 consists of 15 residues. V shed 6 bases, J shed 3 bases, and the junction held 8 bases outside the gene matches. Germline assignment: CDR1 SGHAT and CDR2 FQNNGV. The CDR3 protein is CASRRPGLVTDTQYF. CDR3 nucleotide sequence: TGTGCCAGCAGACGACCGGGACTAGTGACAGATACGCAGTATTTT.

This clonotype is a singleton in its sample. The chain's CDR3 is CASSLGGRTKGETQYF. Written as DNA, the CDR3 is TGTGCCAGCAGTTTAGGGGGCCGGACGAAGGGGGAGACCCAGTACTTC. The J gene is TRBJ2-5, the V gene TRBV28; D may be TRBD1 (6 bases). Germline CDR1 MDHEN, CDR2 SYDVKM. V lost 2 bases to trimming and J lost 5 bases, with 18 bases between them. The length of the CDR3 is 16 residues.

The chain is built from TRBV28 and TRBJ1-2; 7 nucleotides agree with TRBD1. Trimming removed 3 bases from V and 8 bases from J; junction bases left unmatched: 3. CDR3 size: 12 residues. Germline CDR1 is MDHEN and CDR2 is SYDVKM. CDR3 residues: CASSFRDRGYTF. The DNA of the CDR3 is TGTGCCAGCAGTTTCCGGGACAGAGGCTACACCTTC.

This chain joins TRBV7-8 and TRBJ2-7; the D is unclear. V lost 2 bases, J lost 4 bases, and 6 bases lay in between. This CDR3 has 12 residues. Per germline, CDR1 SGHVS and CDR2 FQNEAQ. In nucleotides, the CDR3 is TGTGCCAGCAGCTTAATCGAGTACGAGCAGTACTTC. It yields the protein CASSLIEYEQYF. Full variable domain (remainder filled in from reference TRBV7-8 and TRBJ2-7): GAGVSQSPRYKVAKRGQDVALRCDPISGHVSLFWYQQALGQGPEFLTYFQNEAQLDKSGLPSDRFFAERPEGSVSTLKIQRTQQEDSAVYLCASSLIEYEQYFGPGTRLTVT.

The V and J genes are TRBV11-2 and TRBJ1-3; D gene ambiguous. The V and J ends lost 5 bases and 0 bases respectively, with 11 bases between them. This CDR3 comprises 15 residues. Germline V gene lookup returns CDR1 SGHAT and CDR2 FQNNGV. The CDR3 here is CASSANPDSGNTIYF. The CDR3 nucleotides are TGTGCCAGCAGCGCAAATCCCGACTCTGGAAACACCATATATTTT.

The V call is TRBV6-1, the J call TRBJ1-2; D may be TRBD1 (5 bases). Germline CDR1 and CDR2: MNHNS and SASEGT. Trimming took off 5 bases at V and 4 bases at J, with 20 bases between the two ends. There are 16 residues in the CDR3. CDR3 region: CASSPRGVLPSYGYTF. In DNA form, the CDR3 reads TGTGCCAGCAGTCCTCGAGGGGTACTCCCTTCCTATGGCTACACCTTC.

This chain connects TRBV20-1 to TRBJ2-7; D is unresolved. This CDR3 contains 12 residues. Germline-derived CDR1 and CDR2 are DFQATT and SNEGSKA (reference sequence). V lost 5 bases to trimming and J lost 3 bases, with 11 bases between them. In DNA, the CDR3 is TGCAGTGCTGGCGGAGATTACTACGAGCAGTACTTC. Encoded protein: CSAGGDYYEQYF.

This clonotype showed up just a few times. The CDR3 nucleotides are TGTGCCAGCAGCTTAACTTACGGGCTCGAGCAGTACGTC. This codes for CASSLTYGLEQYV. This rearrangement joins TRBV7-2 to TRBJ2-7; D gene ambiguous. The germline V gene encodes CDR1 SGHTA and CDR2 FQGNSA. Trimming cost V 2 bases and J 6 bases, with 11 bases left between them. The CDR3 is made up of 13 amino acids.

V gene TRBV15 combines with J gene TRBJ1-2, with D unclear. The length of the CDR3 is 14 residues. Germline V gives CDR1 LNHNV, CDR2 YYDKDF (reference sequence). V lost 0 bases, J lost 6 bases, and 11 bases lay in between. DNA for the CDR3: TGTGCCACCAGCAGAGACGCCTGGGAACATGGCTACACCTTC. Protein product: CATSRDAWEHGYTF.

Many counts were recorded for this clonotype. The chain combines TRBV7-2 with TRBJ2-3, with 9 bases identical to TRBD1. This CDR3 is 17 amino acids long. The V gene's germline CDR1 is SGHTA and CDR2 FQGNSA. Unmatched junction bases numbered 13, after V lost 1 base and J lost 8 bases. The CDR3 DNA is TGTGCCAGCAGCTTAGGCCCCGGGGACAGGGTTCGGGGTACGCAGTATTTT. Protein product: CASSLGPGDRVRGTQYF. The variable domain in full, with the rest retrieved from reference TRBV7-2 and TRBJ2-3, is GAGVSQSPSNKVTEKGKDVELRCDPISGHTALYWYRQSLGQGLEFLIYFQGNSAPDKSGLPSDRFSAERTGGSVSTLTIQRTQQEDSAVYLCASSLGPGDRVRGTQYFGPGTRLTVL.

The chain carries TRBV4-1 and TRBJ2-1; 9 bases align to TRBD2. The CDR3 has 17 amino acids. The germline CDR1 and CDR2 sequences are MGHRA and YSYEKL. Germline trimming cut 2 bases from V and 1 base from J; bases unmatched to any gene: 6. This CDR3 is CASSQPQGLASYNEQFF. The CDR3 nucleotides read TGCGCCAGCAGCCAACCCCAAGGACTAGCGTCCTACAATGAGCAGTTCTTC.

This CDR3 is CASSLRLSTEAFF. The CDR3 region has the DNA TGTGCCAGCAGTTTGAGACTGAGCACTGAAGCTTTCTTT. The chain uses TRBV27 and TRBJ1-1; D uncertain. This CDR3 contains 13 residues. The germline V gene has CDR1 MNHEY and CDR2 SMNVEV (reference sequence). Trimming took 3 bases from V and 4 from J, leaving 9 bases between them.

The chain links TRBV4-3 to TRBJ2-3; 8 bases are a match to TRBD1. With 4 bases clipped from V and 6 bases from J, the junction kept 9 bases outside the gene matches. There are 15 residues in the CDR3. Germline CDR1 LGHNA, CDR2 YSLEER. CDR3 region: CASSPRTGLQDTQYF. The CDR3 coding sequence is TGCGCCAGCAGCCCACGGACAGGGTTGCAGGATACGCAGTATTTT.

The chain joins TRBV12-3 or TRBV12-4 to TRBJ1-6, with D uncertain. The CDR3 totals 18 residues. Trimming removed 2 bases from V and 0 bases from J, with 14 bases in between. The CDR3 DNA follows: TGTGCCAGCAGTTTAACCCCCCCGGGGAGCTCCTATAATTCACCCCTCCACTTT. This codes for CASSLTPPGSSYNSPLHF.

This clonotype was picked up a small number of times. The chain recombines TRBV7-2 with TRBJ2-1; tentatively, D is TRBD1 (6 bases). Germline V gene data show CDR1 as SGHTA and CDR2 as FQGNSA. The V and J ends lost 1 base and 10 bases respectively, with 14 bases between them. The CDR3 has 14 residues. The CDR3 DNA follows: TGTGCCAGCAGCTTAGTAGCCCCAAGGGGGGAGCAGTTCTTC. Amino acid sequence: CASSLVAPRGEQFF.

This clonotype occurred a few times. This chain links TRBV12-3 or TRBV12-4 with TRBJ2-7; D gene ambiguous. CDR3 length: 13 amino acids. V dropped 1 base and J dropped 3 bases, with 7 bases sitting between them. As DNA, the CDR3 is TGTGCCAGCAGTTTAGGGTCATACTACGAGCAGTACTTC. It encodes CASSLGSYYEQYF.

This sequence joins TRBV24-1 and TRBJ2-3, with TRBD1 identical over 9 bases. This CDR3 has 15 residues. Germline CDR1 and CDR2: KGHDR and SFDVKD. The J segment lost 4 bases and the V segment lost 8 bases, leaving 9 bases of the junction unmatched. This chain's CDR3 is CATKAGTGIADTQYF. CDR3 in DNA: TGTGCCACCAAAGCCGGGACAGGGATCGCAGATACGCAGTATTTT.

J is TRBJ2-1 and V is TRBV20-1, with D perhaps matching TRBD1 (6 bases). Deletions cut 4 bases from V and 3 bases from J, with 7 bases between. In germline, CDR1 is DFQATT, CDR2 SNEGSKA (reference sequence). The CDR3 has 12 residues. DNA of the CDR3: TGCAGTGCTACACAGGGCTACAATGAGCAGTTCTTC. It translates to CSATQGYNEQFF.